This entry features one T cell receptor (beta chain) sequence. Its matching antigen is unknown. Primers for the PCR totalled 60 Vbeta and 13 Jbeta. Produced via immunoSEQ multiplex PCR; TCRdb's table is partial and in-frame only. Reported are about 160,000 clones; the ten largest clones contain under 2.5%. This specimen comes from a study of cytomegalovirus exposure and HLA in healthy donors. Regarding the study as a whole: In the analysis, some V segments, TRBV6-2 and TRBV6-3 included, were excluded as indistinguishable. An analysis that came later showed most CMV-associated TCR beta chains appearing HLA-restricted. About 150 TCR beta chains were listed as cytomegalovirus-associated.

V lost 5 bases and J lost 5, with 10 bases in between. Germline V gene data show CDR1 as KGHSH and CDR2 as LQKENI. This CDR3 is 13 amino acids long. This chain connects TRBV18 to TRBJ1-5; the D gene is possibly TRBD1 (5 bases). This receptor was identified in a man aged 25 to 40 in good health and CMV-seronegative. Sequencing input: PBMCs. CDR3 nucleotide sequence: TGTGCCAGCTCAACTCGGGGGGATCAGCCCCAGCATTTT. Protein sequence: CASSTRGDQPQHF. The variable domain in full, with the rest retrieved from reference TRBV18 and TRBJ1-5, is NAGVMQNPRHLVRRRGQEARLRCSPMKGHSHVYWYRQLPEEGLKFMVYLQKENIIDESGMPKERFSAEFPKEGPSILRIQQVVRGDSAAYFCASSTRGDQPQHFGDGTRLSIL.